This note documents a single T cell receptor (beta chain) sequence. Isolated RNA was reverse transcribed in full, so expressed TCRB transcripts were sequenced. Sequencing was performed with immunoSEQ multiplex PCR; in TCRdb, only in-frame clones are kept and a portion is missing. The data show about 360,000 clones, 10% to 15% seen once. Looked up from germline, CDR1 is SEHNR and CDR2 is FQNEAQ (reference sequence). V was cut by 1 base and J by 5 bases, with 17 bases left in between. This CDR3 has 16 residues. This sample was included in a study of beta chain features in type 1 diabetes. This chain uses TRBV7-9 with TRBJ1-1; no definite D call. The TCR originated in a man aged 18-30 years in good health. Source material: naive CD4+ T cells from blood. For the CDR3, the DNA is TGTGCCAGCAGCTTAGGGCAGGCCTACTCGGGGACTGAAGCTTTCTTT. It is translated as CASSLGQAYSGTEAFF.